What follows are 26 T cell receptor beta chains derived from one specimen sequenced in a study of beta chain features in type 1 diabetes. The study, taken as a whole, reports: When Type 1 diabetes patients were examined, their TCRB CDR3s proved moderately but significantly shorter in all four CD4+ subsets.

Their antigens are not known. The whole isolated RNA underwent reverse transcription, so sequencing captured expressed TCRB transcripts. Measured with immunoSEQ multiplex PCR; TCRdb has only the in-frame clones, and not every one. The top ten clones hold roughly 0.028% of a sample with 240,000 or so clones, roughly 20% of them seen once. Sequencing used naive CD4+ T cells from blood. The receptors shown here come from a woman between 40 and 50 years old with type 1 diabetes.

This clone was found a few times. The chain recombines TRBV19 with TRBJ2-4; D perhaps matches TRBD1 (5 bases). CDR3 length: 14 amino acids. V shed 5 bases and J shed 0 bases, with 8 bases lying between them. Per the germline V gene, CDR1 is LNHDA and CDR2 is SQIVND (reference sequence). CDR3 sequence reads: CASSPQGAKNIQYF. The CDR3 DNA sequence: TGTGCCAGTAGTCCCCAGGGAGCCAAAAACATTCAGTACTTC. Complete variable domain (other parts from reference TRBV19 and TRBJ2-4): DGGITQSPKYLFRKEGQNVTLSCEQNLNHDAMYWYRQDPGQGLRLIYYSQIVNDFQKGDIAEGYSVSREKKESFPLTVTSAQKNPTAFYLCASSPQGAKNIQYFGAGTRLSVL.

As concerns this clone: Other DNA sequences in the same sample also yield this CDR3. The chain joins TRBV7-3 to TRBJ2-1, with 8 bases aligning to TRBD2. Germline assignment: CDR1 SGHTA and CDR2 FQGTGA. This CDR3 has 14 residues. The V gene end was trimmed by 3 bases and the J gene end by 7 bases; junction bases not matched to a gene: 5. CDR3 sequence: CASSLGLDGNEQFF. The CDR3 DNA is TGTGCCAGCAGCTTGGGACTAGACGGGAATGAGCAGTTCTTC.

This clone was detected a few times. This rearrangement joins TRBV27 to TRBJ2-7; TRBD1 is a possible D gene (6 bases). Germline V lookup: CDR1 MNHEY, CDR2 SMNVEV (reference sequence). The CDR3 sequence is 18 residues long. Trimming shortened V by 1 base and J by 0 bases, and 19 bases separated the two germline ends. The CDR3 region has the DNA TGTGCCAGCAGTTTATGGATCAACTCGCAGGGGAGCTCCTACGAGCAGTACTTC. This codes for CASSLWINSQGSSYEQYF.

This clone was seen only a few times. The V gene is TRBV7-2, the J gene TRBJ1-4; TRBD1 matches 7 bases. Germline V CDR1 and CDR2: SGHTA, FQGNSA. The CDR3 loop spans 14 amino acids. J lost 5 bases, V lost 1 base, and 1 base had no gene match. CDR3 protein: CASSLVGQNEKLFF. CDR3 DNA sequence: TGTGCCAGCAGCTTAGTGGGACAGAATGAAAAACTGTTTTTT.

This sequence joins TRBV11-2 and TRBJ1-6; D is undetermined. Trimming took 1 base from V and 7 from J, leaving 8 bases between them. Germline V gene lookup returns CDR1 SGHAT and CDR2 FQNNGV. The CDR3 is made up of 14 amino acids. This chain's CDR3 is CASSLALGNSPLHF. The CDR3 nucleotides read TGTGCCAGCAGCTTAGCCTTGGGCAATTCACCCCTCCACTTT.

The CDR3 here is CASSQERQGDQPQHF. CDR3 bases: TGCGCCAGCAGCCAAGAGCGCCAGGGGGATCAGCCCCAGCATTTT. The chain joins TRBV4-1 to TRBJ1-5; 7 nucleotides match TRBD1. The junction had 4 bases not matched to a gene; V was cut back by 0 bases and J by 5 bases. Germline V gene lookup returns CDR1 MGHRA and CDR2 YSYEKL. The CDR3 is 15 residues long.

The CDR3 region is CASRETGAGDEAFF. DNA of the CDR3: TGTGCCAGCAGAGAGACAGGGGCCGGAGATGAAGCTTTCTTT. The chain employs TRBV28 and TRBJ1-1, with 8 bases aligning to TRBD1. With 6 bases clipped from V and 7 bases from J, the junction kept 10 bases outside the gene matches. This CDR3 is built from 14 residues. CDR1 and CDR2 from the germline V gene are MDHEN and SYDVKM.

This chain uses TRBV30 with TRBJ1-4; unclear D gene. This CDR3 has 12 amino acids. Germline CDR1 is GTSNPN and CDR2 is SVGIG (reference sequence). V was trimmed by 3 bases and J by 7 bases, leaving 9 bases between them. The CDR3 DNA follows: TGTGCCTGGAGACAAGATACTGAAAAACTGTTTTTT. This gives the protein CAWRQDTEKLFF.

This chain connects TRBV7-9 to TRBJ2-7; tentative D call: TRBD1 (5 bases). The CDR3 is made up of 15 amino acids. V shed 1 base and J shed 0 bases, with 10 bases lying between them. Looked up from germline, CDR1 is SEHNR and CDR2 is FQNEAQ (reference sequence). The CDR3 reads CASSLGTSTSYEQYF. CDR3 nucleotides: TGTGCCAGCAGCTTAGGGACATCTACCTCCTACGAGCAGTACTTC.

This clone has only a few counts. This chain uses TRBV5-1 with TRBJ2-7, with D perhaps matching TRBD2 (6 bases). The CDR3 is 17 amino acids. Germline loops: CDR1 SGHRS, CDR2 YFSETQ. Trimming took 4 bases from V and 2 from J, leaving 22 bases between them. The CDR3, as DNA: TGCGCCAGCAGCGTTGCCGGGACTGGGAGAGGCACCTACGAGCAGTACTTC. Translating it yields CASSVAGTGRGTYEQYF.

This clone was counted a few times. At the DNA level, this CDR3 is encoded by other sequences in the same sample as well. The chain is built from TRBV9 and TRBJ2-7; 8 nucleotides align to TRBD1. V gave up 3 bases and J gave up 0 bases; unmatched junction bases: 5. Germline-derived CDR1 and CDR2 are SGDLS and YYNGEE. The CDR3 has 15 residues. CDR3 residues: CASSAGTGASYEQYF. DNA of the CDR3: TGTGCCAGCAGCGCTGGGACAGGAGCCTCCTACGAGCAGTACTTC. The variable domain in full, completed from reference TRBV9 and TRBJ2-7, reads DSGVTQTPKHLITATGQRVTLRCSPRSGDLSVYWYQQSLDQGLQFLIQYYNGEERAKGNILERFSAQQFPDLHSELNLSSLELGDSALYFCASSAGTGASYEQYFGPGTRLTVT.

The chain couples TRBV28 to TRBJ2-3, with D perhaps TRBD1 (6 bases). CDR3 length: 15 residues. CDR1 is MDHEN, CDR2 SYDVKM, per germline. V shed 7 bases and J shed 5 bases, with 19 bases lying between them. CDR3 in amino acids: CASIPAGVRGDTQYF. The CDR3 DNA reads TGTGCCAGCATCCCAGCAGGGGTTCGGGGAGATACGCAGTATTTT.

The chain combines TRBV9 with TRBJ2-5, with 8 positions matching TRBD2. The V and J ends lost 4 bases and 5 bases, in that order; junction bases with no gene match: 10. This CDR3 spans 15 amino acids. The germline gives CDR1 SGDLS, CDR2 YYNGEE. In DNA, the CDR3 is TGTGCCAGCAGCATCCCGGGGGGGCCGCGGGAGACCCAGTACTTC. Encoded protein: CASSIPGGPRETQYF.

The chain links TRBV4-2 to TRBJ1-2; TRBD1 might be the D (5 bases). This CDR3 comprises 16 residues. Germline V gives CDR1 LGHNA, CDR2 YNFKEQ. The ends were cut back, 0 bases at V and 3 bases at J, with 14 bases in the middle. CDR3 in amino acids: CASSQEEGEGYYGYTF. The DNA of the CDR3 is TGTGCCAGCAGCCAAGAGGAAGGGGAGGGATACTATGGCTACACCTTC.

This chain connects TRBV6-1 to TRBJ2-2; 7 bases agree with TRBD1. Unmatched junction bases numbered 4, after V lost 6 bases and J lost 3 bases. This CDR3 has 14 amino acids. Germline V gene sequence: CDR1 MNHNS, CDR2 SASEGT. CDR3 sequence: CASRGTEDTGELFF. In DNA, the CDR3 is TGTGCCAGCAGGGGGACAGAAGACACCGGGGAGCTGTTTTTT.

In this sample, this clone turned up a few times. This chain connects TRBV29-1 to TRBJ2-5; 7 nucleotides match TRBD2. The CDR3 totals 15 residues. Germline lookup yields CDR1 SQVTM and CDR2 ANQGSEA. The ends lost 7 bases at V and 5 bases at J; junction bases unmatched: 16. CDR3 amino acids: CSAAGGRGVAETQYF. The CDR3 region has the DNA TGCAGCGCTGCCGGGGGGAGGGGAGTAGCGGAGACCCAGTACTTC.

The chain links TRBV7-9 to TRBJ2-7; 7 bases agree with TRBD1. The V and J ends lost 4 bases and 3 bases, in that order; junction bases with no gene match: 6. The germline CDR1 and CDR2 sequences are SEHNR and FQNEAQ (reference sequence). The CDR3 length is 14 residues. This chain's CDR3 is CASSSHRQGYEQYF. For the CDR3, the DNA is TGTGCCAGCAGCTCGCACCGACAGGGCTACGAGCAGTACTTC.

The chain uses TRBV9 and TRBJ2-1; the D gene is possibly TRBD1 (5 bases). Germline assignment: CDR1 SGDLS and CDR2 YYNGEE. Trimming cost V 0 bases and J 10 bases, with 14 bases left between them. The CDR3 covers 14 residues. As DNA, the CDR3 is TGTGCCAGCAGCGTAGAGGGGCACTACAGGGAGCAGTTCTTC. It translates to CASSVEGHYREQFF.

The chain links TRBV18 to TRBJ2-3, with unresolved D. CDR3 length: 14 amino acids. Trimming cost V 0 bases and J 1 base, with 5 bases left between them. The germline gives CDR1 KGHSH, CDR2 LQKENI. CDR3 protein: CASSPPSGTDTQYF. CDR3 coding DNA: TGTGCCAGCTCACCACCGAGTGGCACAGATACGCAGTATTTT. Full variable domain (rest looked up from reference TRBV18 and TRBJ2-3): NAGVMQNPRHLVRRRGQEARLRCSPMKGHSHVYWYRQLPEEGLKFMVYLQKENIIDESGMPKERFSAEFPKEGPSILRIQQVVRGDSAAYFCASSPPSGTDTQYFGPGTRLTVL.

This clone was seen a handful of times. V gene TRBV9 combines with J gene TRBJ2-7, with TRBD1 identical over 7 bases. The junction had 9 bases not matched to a gene; V was cut back by 4 bases and J by 2 bases. Germline loops: CDR1 SGDLS, CDR2 YYNGEE. The CDR3 extends over 15 amino acids. The CDR3 DNA sequence: TGTGCCAGCAGCCAGGGACAGAATCTTCCCTACGAGCAGTACTTC. Protein sequence: CASSQGQNLPYEQYF.

This sequence joins TRBV4-2 and TRBJ2-1, with 15 bases matching TRBD2. The CDR3 contains 16 residues. V shed 2 bases and J 7 bases; nucleotides not matched to a gene: 3. Per the germline V gene, CDR1 is LGHNA and CDR2 is YNFKEQ. CDR3 protein: CASSQLGLAGGNEQFF. CDR3 nucleotides: TGTGCCAGCAGCCAACTTGGACTAGCGGGAGGGAATGAGCAGTTCTTC.

CDR3 in DNA: TGCGCCAGCAGCTTGGTTCCAGGGGAGTCCTACGAGCAGTACTTC. Translating gives CASSLVPGESYEQYF. The chain has TRBV5-1 and TRBJ2-7, with D maybe TRBD1 (6 bases). V lost 0 bases and J lost 1, with 11 bases in between. The CDR3 is 15 amino acids. CDR1 SGHRS and CDR2 YFSETQ come from the germline V gene.

This chain joins TRBV25-1 and TRBJ1-2; D perhaps matches TRBD1 (6 bases). The CDR3 has 13 residues. CDR1 and CDR2 from the germline V gene are MGHDK and SYGVNS. The V and J ends lost 5 bases and 8 bases respectively, with 15 bases between them. This chain's CDR3 is CASSRSQGFGYTF. The CDR3 region has the DNA TGTGCCAGCAGTAGGTCCCAGGGGTTCGGCTACACCTTC.

This clone has just a few counts. CDR3 residues: CASSRLDYGYTF. The CDR3 DNA reads TGTGCCAGTAGTCGCCTAGACTATGGCTACACCTTC. The chain combines TRBV19 with TRBJ1-2; D not certain. Trimming removed 5 bases from V and 3 bases from J, with 7 bases in between. The CDR3 extends over 12 amino acids. Looked up from germline, CDR1 is LNHDA and CDR2 is SQIVND (reference sequence).

The table lists this clone with a few counts. This sample also contains other DNA sequences that code for the same CDR3. The rearrangement links TRBV28 to TRBJ2-1; D is unclear. The CDR3 covers 12 residues. CDR1 is MDHEN, CDR2 SYDVKM, per germline. Trimming removed 6 bases at V and 0 bases at J, with 3 bases between. CDR3 in amino acids: CASSLSYNEQFF. Written as DNA, the CDR3 is TGTGCCAGCAGCCTCTCCTACAATGAGCAGTTCTTC.

This clone was detected only a few times. The chain joins TRBV28 to TRBJ1-5; 9 bases agree with TRBD1. The CDR3 sequence is 16 residues long. V shed 6 bases, J shed 3 bases, and the junction held 9 bases outside the gene matches. Germline V gives CDR1 MDHEN, CDR2 SYDVKM. The CDR3 sequence: CASSPPTGGYNQPQHF. The CDR3 nucleotides are TGTGCCAGCAGCCCCCCGACAGGGGGTTACAATCAGCCCCAGCATTTT.